The present T cell receptor (beta chain) was sequenced within a study of T cells after posttransplantation cyclophosphamide. Study conclusions and caveats: Donor CD8+ memory clones often dominated recipient blood repertoires at later times. Recipient CMV seropositivity and CMV reactivation strongly tracked TRB clonality. Tissue-infiltrating T cells from skin or gut overlapped little with blood T cells.

Produced via immunoSEQ multiplex PCR; TCRdb's table is partial and in-frame only. The table records 25,000 to 35,000 clones without singletons, the ten largest covering approximately 4.8%. The CDR3 has 14 residues. V trimming: 5 bases; J trimming: 6 bases; junction bases outside the gene matches: 10. Germline CDR1 reads MNHEY; CDR2 reads SVGAGI. Peripheral blood was collected from the related graft donor on the marrow donation day. This clone came up many times. Its antigen is not known. This receptor was obtained from a woman aged 25 to 39 in good health and a related stem cell transplant donor. Input material: PBMCs. The V call is TRBV6-5, the J call TRBJ2-7; 7 nucleotides line up with TRBD1. The CDR3 DNA reads TGTGCCAGCAGTCCCCGACAGGGTGCGGTCGAGCAGTACTTC. It codes for CASSPRQGAVEQYF.